This T cell receptor beta chain was obtained from a study of blood T cells in healthy people across ages. V was pared by 3 bases and J by 3 bases, with 5 bases of the junction left unmatched. The CDR3 is 16 amino acids. CDR1 is MNHEY, CDR2 SMNVEV, per germline (reference sequence). Regarding this clonotype: Its antigen is as yet unknown.

Then a second PCR, running roughly 7 to 11 cycles, was carried out with a sample-barcoded 5' primer and a J-beta primer mix. Every molecule of cDNA carried a tag from a template-switch adaptor with 12 random nucleotides. In TCRdb, the 5' RACE reads were re-called with MiXCR into one record per CDR3 protein. The sample includes about 1.5 million distinct CDR3 sequences, roughly two fifths of them seen just once. Notes on the study in general: When one million T cells were used, diversity estimates were thought to be underestimates. Reliance upon unsorted PBMCs precluded definitive naive versus antigen-experienced comparison. In older individuals, TCR beta diversity per million T cells was lower, falling roughly linearly with age.

Material for sequencing was blood. V is TRBV27 and J is TRBJ2-7; 13 bases fit TRBD2. The TCR sequence derives from a woman aged 18-29 years in good health. CDR3 DNA: TGTGCCAGCAGTTTGACTAGCGGGAGGACTAACTACGAGCAGTACTTC. Residues: CASSLTSGRTNYEQYF.